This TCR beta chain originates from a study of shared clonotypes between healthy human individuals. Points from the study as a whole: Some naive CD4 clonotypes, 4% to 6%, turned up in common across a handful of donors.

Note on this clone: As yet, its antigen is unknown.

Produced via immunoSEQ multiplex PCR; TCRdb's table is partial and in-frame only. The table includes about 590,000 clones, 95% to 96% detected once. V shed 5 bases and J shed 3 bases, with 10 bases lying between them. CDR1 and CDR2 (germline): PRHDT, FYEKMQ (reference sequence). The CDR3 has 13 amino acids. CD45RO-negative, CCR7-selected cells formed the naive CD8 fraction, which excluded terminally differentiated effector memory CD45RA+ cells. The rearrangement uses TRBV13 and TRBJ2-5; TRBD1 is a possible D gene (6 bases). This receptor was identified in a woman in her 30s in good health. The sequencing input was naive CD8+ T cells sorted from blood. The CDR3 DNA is TGTGCCAGCAGCACCCCAGGGGAAGAGACCCAGTACTTC. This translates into CASSTPGEETQYF.